This T cell receptor beta chain was sequenced during a study of T cells in localized non-small cell lung cancer. Overall study results and limits: In adjacent lung, a median roughly 56 of the top 100 tumor clones were found. Adjacent uninvolved lung tissue had the highest T cell clonality, exceeding tumor.

In the case of this clone: The antigen remains unidentified.

Trimming took off 3 bases at V and 3 bases at J, with 7 bases between the two ends. There are 12 residues in the CDR3. Germline CDR1 is SGHKS and CDR2 is YYEKEE (reference sequence). Some clones are missing from TCRdb's copy, which holds only in-frame ones; the method was immunoSEQ multiplex PCR. The repertoire holds approximately 10,000 clones, with 90% to 95% as singletons. The chain links TRBV5-5 to TRBJ2-7; the D gene is possibly TRBD2 (5 bases). The specimen comprised peripheral blood, sampled before any cancer treatment. The source of this sequence is a male donor at least 60 years old with stage III lung adenocarcinoma. The CDR3 bases are TGTGCCAGCAGCTCAAGCGGCTACGAGCAGTACTTC. It specifies CASSSSGYEQYF.